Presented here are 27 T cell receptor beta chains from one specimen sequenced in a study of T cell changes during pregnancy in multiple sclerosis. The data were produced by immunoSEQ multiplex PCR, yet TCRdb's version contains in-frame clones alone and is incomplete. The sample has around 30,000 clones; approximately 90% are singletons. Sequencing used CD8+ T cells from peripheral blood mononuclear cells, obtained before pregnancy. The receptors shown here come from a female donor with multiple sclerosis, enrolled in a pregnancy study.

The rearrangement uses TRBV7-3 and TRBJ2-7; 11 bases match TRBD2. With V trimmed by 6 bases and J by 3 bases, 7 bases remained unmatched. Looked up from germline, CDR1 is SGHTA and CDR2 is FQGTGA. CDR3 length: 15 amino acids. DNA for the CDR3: TGTGCCAGCAGTTATACTAGCGGGAGAGGCTACGAGCAGTACTTC. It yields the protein CASSYTSGRGYEQYF.

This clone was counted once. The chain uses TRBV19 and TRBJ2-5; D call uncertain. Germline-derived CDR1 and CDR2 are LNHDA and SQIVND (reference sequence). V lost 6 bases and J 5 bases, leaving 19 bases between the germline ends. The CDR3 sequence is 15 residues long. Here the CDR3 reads CASRHDSCVMETQYF. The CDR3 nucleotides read TGTGCCAGTAGGCATGATAGCTGTGTTATGGAGACCCAGTACTTC.

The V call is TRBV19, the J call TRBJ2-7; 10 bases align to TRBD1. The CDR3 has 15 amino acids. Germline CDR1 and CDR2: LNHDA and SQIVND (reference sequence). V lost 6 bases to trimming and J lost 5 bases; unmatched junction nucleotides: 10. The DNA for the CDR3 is TGTGCCAGTAGAACCGGGACAGGGGAAGCGGACGAGCAGTACTTC. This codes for CASRTGTGEADEQYF.

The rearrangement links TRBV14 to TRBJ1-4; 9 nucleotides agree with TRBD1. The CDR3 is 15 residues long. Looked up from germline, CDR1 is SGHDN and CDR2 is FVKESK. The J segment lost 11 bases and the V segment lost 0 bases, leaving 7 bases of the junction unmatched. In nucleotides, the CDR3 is TGTGCCAGCAGCCAAGAATCCGGGACAGGGTTTAAACTGTTTTTT. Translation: CASSQESGTGFKLFF.

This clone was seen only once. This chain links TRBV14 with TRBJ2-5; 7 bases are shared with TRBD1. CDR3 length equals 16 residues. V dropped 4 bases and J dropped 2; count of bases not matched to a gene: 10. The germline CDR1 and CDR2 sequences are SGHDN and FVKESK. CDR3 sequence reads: CASSPPRDSPQETQYF. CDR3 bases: TGTGCCAGCAGCCCCCCACGGGACAGTCCACAAGAGACCCAGTACTTC.

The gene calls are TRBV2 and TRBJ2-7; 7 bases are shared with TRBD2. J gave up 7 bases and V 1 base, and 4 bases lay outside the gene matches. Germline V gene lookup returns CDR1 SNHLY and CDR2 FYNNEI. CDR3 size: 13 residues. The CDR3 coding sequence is TGTGCCAGCAGTGAAGGGAGGGGAGGGGAGCAGTACTTC. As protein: CASSEGRGGEQYF.

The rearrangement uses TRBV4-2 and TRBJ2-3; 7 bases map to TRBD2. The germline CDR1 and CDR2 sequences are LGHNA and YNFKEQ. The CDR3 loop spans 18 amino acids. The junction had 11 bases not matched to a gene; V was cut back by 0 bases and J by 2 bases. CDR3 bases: TGTGCCAGCAGCCAAGAAGATGGTAGCGGGTTCCACACAGATACGCAGTATTTT. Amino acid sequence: CASSQEDGSGFHTDTQYF.

CDR3 loop: CASSPWQGSNEQYF. CDR3 DNA: TGTGCCAGCAGCCCATGGCAGGGTTCCAACGAGCAGTACTTC. The chain joins TRBV5-4 to TRBJ2-7; TRBD1 might be the D (5 bases). Germline V gene lookup returns CDR1 SGHNT and CDR2 YYREEE (reference sequence). This CDR3 comprises 14 residues. V gave up 4 bases and J gave up 5 bases, with 16 bases separating them.

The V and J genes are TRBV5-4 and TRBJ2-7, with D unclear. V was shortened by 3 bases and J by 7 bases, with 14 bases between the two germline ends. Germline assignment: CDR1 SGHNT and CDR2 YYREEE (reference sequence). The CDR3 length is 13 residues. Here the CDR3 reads CASSSGSSREQYF. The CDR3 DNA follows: TGTGCCAGCAGCTCCGGTTCCTCACGGGAGCAGTACTTC. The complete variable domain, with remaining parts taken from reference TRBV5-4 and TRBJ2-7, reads ETGVTQSPTHLIKTRGQQVTLRCSSQSGHNTVSWYQQALGQGPQFIFQYYREEENGRGNFPPRFSGLQFPNYSSELNVNALELDDSALYLCASSSGSSREQYFGPGTRLTVT.

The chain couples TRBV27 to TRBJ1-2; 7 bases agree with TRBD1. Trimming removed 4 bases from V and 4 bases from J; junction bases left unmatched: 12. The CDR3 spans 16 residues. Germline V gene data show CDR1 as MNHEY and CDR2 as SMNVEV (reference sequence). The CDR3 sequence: CASSSGQADRAYGYTF. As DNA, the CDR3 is TGTGCCAGCAGTTCCGGACAAGCCGACAGGGCCTATGGCTACACCTTC.

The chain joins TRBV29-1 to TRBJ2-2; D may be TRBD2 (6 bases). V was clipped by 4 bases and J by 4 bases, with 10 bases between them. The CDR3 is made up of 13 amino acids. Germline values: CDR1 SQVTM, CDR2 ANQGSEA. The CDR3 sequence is CSVAGASTGELFF. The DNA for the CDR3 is TGCAGCGTTGCGGGAGCTTCCACCGGGGAGCTGTTTTTT.

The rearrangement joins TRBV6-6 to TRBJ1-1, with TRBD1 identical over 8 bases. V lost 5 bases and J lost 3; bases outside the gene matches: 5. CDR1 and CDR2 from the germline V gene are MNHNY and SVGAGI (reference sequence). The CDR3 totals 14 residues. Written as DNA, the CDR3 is TGTGCCAGCAGTCACCCGACAGGGGACACTGAAGCTTTCTTT. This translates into CASSHPTGDTEAFF.

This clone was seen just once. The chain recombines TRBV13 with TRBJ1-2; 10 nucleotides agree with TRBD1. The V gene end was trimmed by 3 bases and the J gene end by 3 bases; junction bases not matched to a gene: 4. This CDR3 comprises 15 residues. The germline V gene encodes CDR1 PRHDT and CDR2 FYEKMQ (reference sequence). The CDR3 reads CASSFKTGGDYGYTF. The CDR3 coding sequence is TGTGCCAGCAGCTTCAAGACAGGGGGCGACTATGGCTACACCTTC.

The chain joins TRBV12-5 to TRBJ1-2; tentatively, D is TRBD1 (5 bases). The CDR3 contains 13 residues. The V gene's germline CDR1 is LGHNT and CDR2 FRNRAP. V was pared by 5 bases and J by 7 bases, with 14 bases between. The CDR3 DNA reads TGTGCTAGTGGTCTCATCACAGGACGTGGCTACACCTTC. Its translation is CASGLITGRGYTF. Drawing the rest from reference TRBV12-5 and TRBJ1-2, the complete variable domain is DARVTQTPRHKVTEMGQEVTMRCQPILGHNTVFWYRQTMMQGLELLAYFRNRAPLDDSGMPKDRFSAEMPDATLATLKIQPSEPRDSAVYFCASGLITGRGYTFGSGTRLTVV.

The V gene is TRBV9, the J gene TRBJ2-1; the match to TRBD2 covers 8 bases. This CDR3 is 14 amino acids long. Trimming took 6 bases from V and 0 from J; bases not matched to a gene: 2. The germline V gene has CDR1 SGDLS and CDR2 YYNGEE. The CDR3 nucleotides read TGTGCCAGCACGAGCGGGAGCTCCTACAATGAGCAGTTCTTC. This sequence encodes CASTSGSSYNEQFF.

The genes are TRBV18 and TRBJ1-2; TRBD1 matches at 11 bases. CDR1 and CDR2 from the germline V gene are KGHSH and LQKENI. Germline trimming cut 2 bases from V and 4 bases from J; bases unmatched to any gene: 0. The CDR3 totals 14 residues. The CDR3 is CASSPGTGGYGYTF. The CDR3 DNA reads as TGTGCCAGCTCACCAGGGACAGGGGGCTATGGCTACACCTTC. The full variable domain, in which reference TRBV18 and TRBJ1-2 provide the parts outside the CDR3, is NAGVMQNPRHLVRRRGQEARLRCSPMKGHSHVYWYRQLPEEGLKFMVYLQKENIIDESGMPKERFSAEFPKEGPSILRIQQVVRGDSAAYFCASSPGTGGYGYTFGSGTRLTVV.

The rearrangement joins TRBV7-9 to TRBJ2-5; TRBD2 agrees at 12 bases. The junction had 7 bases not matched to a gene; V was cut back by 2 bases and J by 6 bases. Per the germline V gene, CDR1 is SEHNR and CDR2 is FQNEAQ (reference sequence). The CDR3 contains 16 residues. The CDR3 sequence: CASSLNGTSGRQTQYF. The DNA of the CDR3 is TGTGCCAGCAGCTTAAACGGGACTAGCGGGCGGCAGACCCAGTACTTC. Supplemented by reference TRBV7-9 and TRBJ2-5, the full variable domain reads DTGVSQNPRHKITKRGQNVTFRCDPISEHNRLYWYRQTLGQGPEFLTYFQNEAQLEKSRLLSDRFSAERPKGSFSTLEIQRTEQGDSAMYLCASSLNGTSGRQTQYFGPGTRLLVL.

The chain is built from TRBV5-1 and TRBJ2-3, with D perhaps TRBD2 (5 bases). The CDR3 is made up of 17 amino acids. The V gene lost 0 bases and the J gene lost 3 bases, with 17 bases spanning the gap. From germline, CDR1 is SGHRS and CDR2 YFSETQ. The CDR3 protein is CASSLAGLGAATDTQYF. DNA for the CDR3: TGCGCCAGCAGCTTGGCGGGTCTGGGAGCGGCGACAGATACGCAGTATTTT.

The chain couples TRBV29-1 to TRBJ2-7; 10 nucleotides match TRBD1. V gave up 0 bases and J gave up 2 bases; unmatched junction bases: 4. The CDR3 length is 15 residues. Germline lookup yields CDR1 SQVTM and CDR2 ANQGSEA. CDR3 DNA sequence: TGCAGCGTTGAAGATGGGACAGGGGATCCCTACGAGCAGTACTTC. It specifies CSVEDGTGDPYEQYF.

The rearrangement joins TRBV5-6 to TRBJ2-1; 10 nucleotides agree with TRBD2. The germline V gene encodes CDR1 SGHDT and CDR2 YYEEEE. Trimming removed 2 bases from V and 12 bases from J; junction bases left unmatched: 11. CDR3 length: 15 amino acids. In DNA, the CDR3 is TGTGCCAGCAGCTTAGGACTAGCGGTTAATCTCGGGCAGTTCTTC. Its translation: CASSLGLAVNLGQFF.

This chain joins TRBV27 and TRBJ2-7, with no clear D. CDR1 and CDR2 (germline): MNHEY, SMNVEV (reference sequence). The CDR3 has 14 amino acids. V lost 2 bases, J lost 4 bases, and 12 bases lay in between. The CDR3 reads CASSLGTDVYEQYF. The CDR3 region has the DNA TGTGCCAGCAGTTTAGGAACAGACGTATACGAGCAGTACTTC.

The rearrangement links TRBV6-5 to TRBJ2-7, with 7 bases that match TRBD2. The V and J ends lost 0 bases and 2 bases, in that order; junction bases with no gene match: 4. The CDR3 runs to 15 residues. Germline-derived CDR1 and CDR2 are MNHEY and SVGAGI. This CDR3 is CASSYSGRETYEQYF. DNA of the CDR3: TGTGCCAGCAGTTACTCGGGGAGGGAAACCTACGAGCAGTACTTC.

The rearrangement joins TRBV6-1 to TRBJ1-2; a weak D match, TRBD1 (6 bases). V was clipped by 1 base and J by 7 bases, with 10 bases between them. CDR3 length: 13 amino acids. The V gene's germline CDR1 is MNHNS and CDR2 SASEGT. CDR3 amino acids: CASSEEGGGGYTF. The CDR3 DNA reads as TGTGCCAGCAGTGAAGAAGGGGGGGGTGGCTACACCTTC.

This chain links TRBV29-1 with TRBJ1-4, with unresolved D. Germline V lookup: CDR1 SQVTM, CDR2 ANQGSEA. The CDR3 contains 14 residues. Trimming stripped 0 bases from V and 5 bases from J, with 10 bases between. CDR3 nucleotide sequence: TGCAGCGTTGAAGATCGACTGTCGAATGAAAAACTGTTTTTT. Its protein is CSVEDRLSNEKLFF.

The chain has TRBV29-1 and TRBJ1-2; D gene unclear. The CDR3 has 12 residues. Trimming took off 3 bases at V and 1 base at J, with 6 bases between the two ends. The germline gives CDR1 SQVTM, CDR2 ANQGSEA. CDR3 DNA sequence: TGCAGCGTTGAGAACAGTAACTATGGCTACACCTTC. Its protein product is CSVENSNYGYTF.

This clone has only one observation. DNA for the CDR3: TGTGCCAGCAGCCCCTCAGGACAGGGGAGGCTTGAAGCTTTCTTT. Its translation is CASSPSGQGRLEAFF. The chain combines TRBV7-9 with TRBJ1-1, with TRBD1 identical over 9 bases. The CDR3 has 15 amino acids. V lost 5 bases to trimming and J lost 7 bases; unmatched junction nucleotides: 11. Germline V gene sequence: CDR1 SEHNR, CDR2 FQNEAQ (reference sequence).

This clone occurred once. The CDR3 DNA reads as TGTGCCAGTAGTGCCGGGCCGGGACAGGGTACAGATACGCAGTATTTT. Amino acid sequence: CASSAGPGQGTDTQYF. This chain uses TRBV19 with TRBJ2-3; TRBD1 matches 9 bases. Trimming took 5 bases from V and 3 from J; bases not matched to a gene: 9. This CDR3 has 16 amino acids. Germline CDR1 LNHDA, CDR2 SQIVND (reference sequence).